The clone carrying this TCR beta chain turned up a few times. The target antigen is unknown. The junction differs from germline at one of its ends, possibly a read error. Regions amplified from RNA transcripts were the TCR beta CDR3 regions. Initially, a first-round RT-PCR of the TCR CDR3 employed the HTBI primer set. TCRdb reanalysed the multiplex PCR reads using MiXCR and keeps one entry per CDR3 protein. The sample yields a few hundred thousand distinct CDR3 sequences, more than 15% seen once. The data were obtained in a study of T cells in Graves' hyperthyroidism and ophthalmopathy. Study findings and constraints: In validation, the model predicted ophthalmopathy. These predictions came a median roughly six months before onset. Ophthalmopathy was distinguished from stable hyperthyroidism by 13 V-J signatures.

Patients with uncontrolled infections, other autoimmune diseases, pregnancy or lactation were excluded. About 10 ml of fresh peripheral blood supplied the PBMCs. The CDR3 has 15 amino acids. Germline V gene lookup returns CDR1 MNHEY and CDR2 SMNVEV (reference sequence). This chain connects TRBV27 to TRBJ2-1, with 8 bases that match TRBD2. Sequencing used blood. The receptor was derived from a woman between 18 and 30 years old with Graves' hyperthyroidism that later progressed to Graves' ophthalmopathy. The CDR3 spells CASSLSGRGGDEQSF. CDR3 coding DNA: TGTGCCAGCAGTTTGTCCGGGAGGGGGGGGGATGAGCAGTCCTTC.